These 8 T cell receptor beta chains were all obtained from the same sample, sequenced in a study of cytomegalovirus exposure and HLA in healthy donors listed by TCRdb under 2017. Library preparation used the immunoSEQ multiplex PCR assay. For the multiplex PCR, a mixture combining 60 forward primers for TCR Vbeta segments and 13 reverse primers for TCR Jbeta segments was used. The clones in this table, taken by TCRdb from immuneACCESS, are in-frame only. Not every clone is retained; where verified, under half of the shortfall comes from an unresolved V gene, and the cause of the rest is unknown. The sample table shows over 100,000 clones, and approximately 67% are seen once. More than 1.5% of the sample is taken by the ten largest. Sequencing was performed on PBMCs. Every receptor here comes from a man in his late teens or twenties in good health and CMV-seronegative.

This clone was counted a single time. This chain links TRBV6-5 with TRBJ2-3; D is possibly TRBD1 (6 bases). Germline CDR1 and CDR2: MNHEY and SVGAGI. The CDR3 consists of 12 residues. Deletions cut 6 bases from V and 6 bases from J, with 10 bases between. In DNA form, the CDR3 reads TGTGCCAGCAGCCCAACAGGGGATACGCAGTATTTT. It encodes CASSPTGDTQYF.

The chain combines TRBV15 with TRBJ2-2, with 8 positions matching TRBD2. This CDR3 spans 14 amino acids. V shed 6 bases and J 7 bases; nucleotides not matched to a gene: 7. Per the germline V gene, CDR1 is LNHNV and CDR2 is YYDKDF (reference sequence). The CDR3 sequence: CATRGGLVVGELFF. CDR3 DNA: TGTGCCACCAGAGGGGGACTAGTGGTCGGGGAGCTGTTTTTT.

This sequence joins TRBV28 and TRBJ1-5; 8 nucleotides align to TRBD1. The V gene end was trimmed by 6 bases and the J gene end by 1 base; junction bases not matched to a gene: 5. Germline V gene data show CDR1 as MDHEN and CDR2 as SYDVKM. CDR3 length: 15 residues. CDR3 protein: CASSTGQGSNQPQHF. CDR3 DNA: TGTGCCAGCAGCACCGGACAGGGCAGCAATCAGCCCCAGCATTTT.

The chain employs TRBV7-9 and TRBJ2-1, with a possible D match to TRBD1 (5 bases). Germline-derived CDR1 and CDR2 are SEHNR and FQNEAQ (reference sequence). V lost 2 bases to trimming and J lost 8 bases, with 10 bases between them. The CDR3 is 13 amino acids. CDR3 bases: TGTGCCAGCAGCTTAAGACTCAGGGATGAGCAGTTCTTC. This gives the protein CASSLRLRDEQFF.

J is TRBJ2-7 and V is TRBV7-9, with 7 nucleotides matching TRBD2. Trimming at V came to 5 bases and at J to 7 bases, leaving 5 bases not matched to a gene. The CDR3 loop spans 12 amino acids. Per germline, CDR1 SEHNR and CDR2 FQNEAQ (reference sequence). CDR3 sequence (DNA): TGTGCCAGCAGCGGGGGGGGGAGGGAGCAGTACTTC. Translation gives CASSGGGREQYF.

The chain recombines TRBV11-2 with TRBJ1-1, with a tentative D call TRBD1 (5 bases). V lost 1 base and J lost 4, with 10 bases in between. Germline CDR1 and CDR2: SGHAT and FQNNGV. The CDR3 sequence is 14 residues long. This CDR3 is CASSLAGIGTEAFF. In DNA, the CDR3 is TGTGCCAGCAGCTTAGCAGGGATCGGCACTGAAGCTTTCTTT.

The chain carries TRBV6-5 and TRBJ2-1; no firm D call. Trimming took 4 bases from V and 2 from J, leaving 15 bases between them. This CDR3 has 16 amino acids. Germline CDR1 and CDR2: MNHEY and SVGAGI. The CDR3 DNA reads as TGTGCCAGCAGTTCGACACTCCGACCCACCTACAATGAGCAGTTCTTC. Protein: CASSSTLRPTYNEQFF.

A note on this clone: The junction departs from germline at one end; a sequencing error may be responsible. J is TRBJ2-3 and V is TRBV29-1, with 12 bases fitting TRBD2. CDR1 and CDR2 from the germline V gene are SQVTM and ANQGSEA. This CDR3 region has 9 residues. The CDR3 loop is CSVLAGGSF. CDR3 DNA sequence: TGCAGCGTACTAGCGGGAGGTAGTTTT.